The 12 T cell receptor beta chains in this list originate from one sample, sequenced in a study of T cells in Graves' hyperthyroidism and ophthalmopathy (dated by TCRdb to about 2019). Libraries came from multiplex PCR. The listed sequencing device is Illumina HiSeq 2000. TCR beta CDR3 regions were amplified from RNA transcripts. For the first round of RT-PCR on the TCR CDR3, the HTBI primer set was used together with the Qiagen OneStep RT-PCR kit. TCRdb redid the processing of the public reads, applying fastp at Q25 and MiXCR, and retained in-frame beta chains. Each CDR3 protein appears once, grouped with its most common genes and DNA. Present in this sample are about 590,000 distinct CDR3 sequences, about a sixth of which were seen just once. Around 7.8% of the sample goes to the ten largest clones. Sequenced input: blood. The receptors come from a young woman with Graves' hyperthyroidism.

This clonotype was found a few times. The genes are TRBV30 and TRBJ2-7; possible D gene TRBD1, 5 bases. The CDR3 totals 13 residues. Between the trimmed V and J ends, which lost 3 bases and 1 base, there was a span of 10 bases. The germline CDR1 and CDR2 sequences are GTSNPN and SVGIG (reference sequence). The DNA of the CDR3 is TGTGCCTGGAGAAACAGGAGTTCCTACGAGCAGTACTTC. It codes for CAWRNRSSYEQYF.

Concerning this clonotype: A junction end diverges from the germline sequence, so it may reflect a read error. This chain links TRBV2 with TRBJ2-1, with a tentative D call TRBD1 (6 bases). This CDR3 has 15 residues. The germline V gene encodes CDR1 SNHLY and CDR2 FYNNEI. This chain's CDR3 is CASTQDSLVTNEQSF. In nucleotides, the CDR3 is TGTGCCAGCACCCAGGACAGTTTGGTGACTAATGAGCAGTCCTTC. Full variable domain (remainder filled in from reference TRBV2 and TRBJ2-1): EPEVTQTPSHQVTQMGQEVILRCVPISNHLYFYWYRQILGQKVEFLVSFYNNEISEKSEIFDDQFSVERPDGSNFTLKIRSTKLEDSAMYFCASTQDSLVTNEQSFGPGTRLTVL.

This clonotype appeared many times. This chain links TRBV5-1 with TRBJ2-7; D is perhaps TRBD1 or TRBD2 (5 bases each). The germline CDR1 and CDR2 sequences are SGHRS and YFSETQ. V lost 7 bases, J lost 4 bases, and 15 bases lay in between. This CDR3 spans 13 amino acids. This chain's CDR3 is CASHGAPTYEQYF. CDR3 nucleotide sequence: TGCGCCAGCCACGGGGCTCCTACTTACGAGCAGTACTTC.

This clonotype showed up many times. The chain uses TRBV3-1 and TRBJ1-6, with D possibly being TRBD1 (5 bases). The germline gives CDR1 LGHDT, CDR2 YNNKEL (reference sequence). This CDR3 comprises 15 residues. The ends were cut back, 0 bases at V and 9 bases at J, with 12 bases in the middle. In DNA, the CDR3 is TGTGCCAGCAGCCAAGAGACGGGGGGAAGTTCACCCCTCCACTTT. Encoded protein: CASSQETGGSSPLHF. Variable domain in full (rest from reference TRBV3-1 and TRBJ1-6): DTAVSQTPKYLVTQMGNDKSIKCEQNLGHDTMYWYKQDSKKFLKIMFSYNNKELIINETVPNRFSPKSPDKAHLNLHINSLELGDSAVYFCASSQETGGSSPLHFGNGTRLTVT.

The chain combines TRBV5-6 with TRBJ2-7; tentatively, D is TRBD1 (6 bases). This CDR3 has 18 residues. The germline CDR1 and CDR2 sequences are SGHDT and YYEEEE. Trimming removed 7 bases from V and 4 bases from J, with 30 bases in between. CDR3 nucleotide sequence: TGTGCCAGCGCCCTTAAGGCAGGGGAAGCGAACGCAAAATACGAGCAGTACTTC. It is translated as CASALKAGEANAKYEQYF.

V is TRBV7-9 and J is TRBJ2-7; D uncertain. The CDR3 totals 13 residues. Looked up from germline, CDR1 is SEHNR and CDR2 is FQNEAQ (reference sequence). V was shortened by 0 bases and J by 6 bases, with 9 bases between the two germline ends. CDR3 sequence: CASSLATFLEQYF. The CDR3 coding sequence is TGTGCCAGCAGCTTAGCGACTTTCCTCGAGCAGTACTTC.

This clonotype has ten or more counts. The chain recombines TRBV2 with TRBJ2-3, with 7 nucleotides matching TRBD1. The CDR3 is 17 amino acids. Trimming took 7 bases from V and 0 from J; bases not matched to a gene: 13. Germline V CDR1 and CDR2: SNHLY, FYNNEI. CDR3 protein: CASTKRLRTGSTDTQYF. In DNA, the CDR3 is TGTGCCAGCACAAAACGGCTACGGACAGGTAGCACAGATACGCAGTATTTT.

V gene TRBV7-3 combines with J gene TRBJ2-3; TRBD2 is a possible D gene (5 bases). V was trimmed by 5 bases and J by 6 bases, leaving 18 bases between them. CDR1 is SGHTA and CDR2 is FQGTGA in the germline V gene. The CDR3 is 15 amino acids. CDR3 coding DNA: TGTGCCAGCAGCACCTCCCGGACTTCCGACGATACGCAGTATTTT. Translating it yields CASSTSRTSDDTQYF. Using reference TRBV7-3 and TRBJ2-3 for the parts outside the CDR3, the full variable domain is GAGVSQTPSNKVTEKGKYVELRCDPISGHTALYWYRQSLGQGPEFLIYFQGTGAADDSGLPNDRFFAVRPEGSVSTLKIQRTERGDSAVYLCASSTSRTSDDTQYFGPGTRLTVL.

This clonotype came up many times. The chain recombines TRBV11-1 with TRBJ2-1, with D perhaps given as TRBD1 or TRBD2 (5 bases each). This CDR3 has 16 residues. V shed 1 base and J shed 2 bases, with 12 bases lying between them. CDR1 and CDR2 from the germline V gene are SGHAT and FQDESV (reference sequence). In nucleotides, the CDR3 is TGTGCCAGCAGCTTAGGCTCGGGGCCTACCTACAATGAGCAGTTCTTC. This codes for CASSLGSGPTYNEQFF.

This chain joins TRBV12-3 or TRBV12-4 and TRBJ2-4; a weak D match, TRBD1 (6 bases). The CDR3 spans 16 residues. The V and J ends lost 6 bases and 0 bases respectively, with 15 bases between them. This CDR3 is CASRKAFRGAKNIQYF. The CDR3 DNA reads as TGTGCCAGCAGAAAAGCTTTCAGGGGAGCCAAAAACATTCAGTACTTC.

The chain has TRBV27 and TRBJ2-1; no firm D call. Trimming took 4 bases from V and 2 from J, leaving 6 bases between them. The CDR3 totals 13 residues. Germline CDR1 and CDR2: MNHEY and SMNVEV (reference sequence). The CDR3 DNA follows: TGTGCCAGCAGTTACAGACCCTACAATGAGCAGTTCTTC. Translating gives CASSYRPYNEQFF.

This chain joins TRBV4-3 and TRBJ2-3; D unresolved. Trimming cost V 1 base and J 8 bases, with 13 bases left between them. The CDR3 length is 14 residues. Per germline, CDR1 LGHNA and CDR2 YSLEER. Here the CDR3 reads CASSQGGMTSTQYF. In DNA, the CDR3 is TGCGCCAGCAGCCAAGGTGGTATGACCTCTACGCAGTATTTT.